Following are 15 T cell receptor beta chains from one sample sequenced in a study of response to subunit inactivated influenza vaccine. TCRdb itself ran the RT-PCR reads through MiXCR, one entry per CDR3 protein. The table lists more than 700,000 distinct CDR3 sequences, approximately 21% of them singletons. The sequencing here drew on PBMCs from blood, taken 4 to 6 days after vaccination. The source of these receptors is a man aged 50-59 years who received an inactivated influenza vaccine.

For the CDR3, the DNA is TGCAGTGCTAGACAGGGGGCCGGCTATGGCTACACCTTC. It specifies CSARQGAGYGYTF. The chain employs TRBV20-1 and TRBJ1-2; 8 bases match TRBD1. The junction had 3 bases not matched to a gene; V was cut back by 2 bases and J by 4 bases. This CDR3 spans 13 amino acids. Germline lookup yields CDR1 DFQATT and CDR2 SNEGSKA (reference sequence).

This clonotype was observed a few times. The genes are TRBV3-1 and TRBJ2-5, with a weak D call TRBD2 (5 bases). This CDR3 region has 15 residues. The V end lost 0 bases, the J end lost 5 bases, and 13 bases lay between the germline ends. Germline V gene data show CDR1 as LGHDT and CDR2 as YNNKEL (reference sequence). In nucleotides, the CDR3 is TGTGCCAGCAGCCAAGATGCGGGCAGAAAGGAGACCCAGTACTTC. Protein product: CASSQDAGRKETQYF.

This clonotype has just one count. The genes are TRBV6-1 and TRBJ2-1; TRBD2 matches 14 bases. The V segment lost 5 bases and the J segment 10 bases; nucleotides outside the gene matches: 10. There are 16 residues in the CDR3. Germline CDR1 is MNHNS and CDR2 is SASEGT. The CDR3 loop reads CASSLTSGLAGVEQFF. The CDR3 DNA is TGTGCCAGCAGTCTCACCTCGGGACTAGCGGGGGTCGAGCAGTTCTTC.

Ten or more counts support this clonotype. The J gene is TRBJ2-3, the V gene TRBV7-6, with D unclear. The CDR3 has 12 amino acids. V lost 5 bases and J lost 4, with 7 bases in between. Germline V gives CDR1 SGHVS, CDR2 FNYEAQ. DNA for the CDR3: TGTGCCAGCAGCCGTCCAGCAGATACGCAGTATTTT. Protein product: CASSRPADTQYF.

A few counts support this clonotype. The J gene is TRBJ2-7, the V gene TRBV4-2; 9 bases line up with TRBD1. Germline V gene lookup returns CDR1 LGHNA and CDR2 YNFKEQ. J was trimmed by 3 bases and V by 2 bases; bases with no gene match: 5. The CDR3 consists of 15 residues. The DNA of the CDR3 is TGTGCCAGCAGCCAACCGCAGGGACAGGGCTACGAGCAGTACTTC. This encodes CASSQPQGQGYEQYF.

V and J are TRBV20-1 and TRBJ2-1, with 7 bases matching TRBD1. The CDR3 loop spans 14 amino acids. The J segment lost 2 bases and the V segment lost 2 bases, leaving 3 bases of the junction unmatched. The germline V gene has CDR1 DFQATT and CDR2 SNEGSKA (reference sequence). CDR3 loop: CSARWDRTYNEQFF. The CDR3 DNA is TGCAGTGCTAGATGGGACAGAACCTACAATGAGCAGTTCTTC.

This clonotype was detected only a few times. The CDR3 is CASSRTLTGMGTEQYF. CDR3 DNA: TGCGCCAGCAGCCGGACCCTAACAGGGATGGGCACCGAGCAGTACTTC. The genes are TRBV5-1 and TRBJ2-7; a weak D match, TRBD1 (6 bases). The germline V and J ends were trimmed by 4 bases and 6 bases, with 23 bases remaining between them. The length of the CDR3 is 16 residues. Germline loops: CDR1 SGHRS, CDR2 YFSETQ.

This clonotype appeared a few times. The chain joins TRBV4-2 to TRBJ1-1; no definite D call. Trimming cost V 1 base and J 0 bases, with 12 bases left between them. This CDR3 region has 16 residues. The germline V gene has CDR1 LGHNA and CDR2 YNFKEQ. The CDR3 nucleotides are TGTGCCAGCAGCCAAGTTGGCCTCAATATGAACACTGAAGCTTTCTTT. Translated: CASSQVGLNMNTEAFF.

This clonotype has only a few counts. The chain joins TRBV6-1 to TRBJ1-2, with 7 bases that match TRBD1. With V trimmed by 6 bases and J by 8 bases, 15 bases remained unmatched. The CDR3 has 15 residues. Germline V gene data show CDR1 as MNHNS and CDR2 as SASEGT. The CDR3 loop reads CASSPLGTVSGGYTF. The DNA for the CDR3 is TGTGCCAGCAGCCCCCTGGGGACAGTCTCTGGAGGCTACACCTTC.

The chain is built from TRBV20-1 and TRBJ2-5, with D possibly TRBD2 on 5 matching bases. This CDR3 spans 12 amino acids. V was shortened by 6 bases and J by 2 bases, with 10 bases between the two germline ends. The V gene's germline CDR1 is DFQATT and CDR2 SNEGSKA (reference sequence). The DNA of the CDR3 is TGCAGTGCGTTTAGCGCACAAGAGACCCAGTACTTC. Translating gives CSAFSAQETQYF.

The sample holds a few counts of this clonotype. V is TRBV5-1 and J is TRBJ2-5; TRBD1 might be the D (5 bases). Trimming pared 3 bases from V and 0 bases from J, leaving 12 bases between. This CDR3 is 15 amino acids long. Germline V CDR1 and CDR2: SGHRS, YFSETQ. The CDR3 region has the DNA TGCGCCAGCAGCTCTCAGACAGTGTACCAAGAGACCCAGTACTTC. This sequence encodes CASSSQTVYQETQYF.

V is TRBV5-1 and J is TRBJ2-1, with 7 bases fitting TRBD1. Germline V gene sequence: CDR1 SGHRS, CDR2 YFSETQ. The trim removed 3 bases at V and 7 bases at J, leaving 19 bases unmatched. This CDR3 spans 18 amino acids. The CDR3 spells CASSSGGVSGIQSNEQFF. CDR3 sequence (DNA): TGCGCCAGCAGCTCAGGGGGAGTCAGCGGCATACAATCTAATGAGCAGTTCTTC. Together with reference TRBV5-1 and TRBJ2-1, the CDR3 gives the full variable domain: KAGVTQTPRYLIKTRGQQVTLSCSPISGHRSVSWYQQTPGQGLQFLFEYFSETQRNKGNFPGRFSGRQFSNSRSEMNVSTLELGDSALYLCASSSGGVSGIQSNEQFFGPGTRLTVL.

This clonotype appeared a single time. The chain links TRBV7-9 to TRBJ2-1; 8 bases line up with TRBD1. The CDR3 length is 15 residues. Germline CDR1 is SEHNR and CDR2 is FQNEAQ (reference sequence). Unmatched junction bases numbered 6, after V lost 4 bases and J lost 4 bases. CDR3 loop: CASSSGGLAYNEQFF. The CDR3 DNA reads as TGTGCCAGCAGCTCAGGGGGCCTGGCATACAATGAGCAGTTCTTC. Together with reference TRBV7-9 and TRBJ2-1, the CDR3 gives the full variable domain: DTGVSQNPRHKITKRGQNVTFRCDPISEHNRLYWYRQTLGQGPEFLTYFQNEAQLEKSRLLSDRFSAERPKGSFSTLEIQRTEQGDSAMYLCASSSGGLAYNEQFFGPGTRLTVL.

The V call is TRBV20-1, the J call TRBJ1-1; D gene unclear. Trimming left V 0 bases short and J 10 bases short, with 18 bases between. Germline V lookup: CDR1 DFQATT, CDR2 SNEGSKA (reference sequence). The CDR3 runs to 14 residues. The DNA for the CDR3 is TGCAGTGCTAGAGACTATACAGCCGGGATCGGAGCTTTCTTT. Its translation: CSARDYTAGIGAFF.

The chain joins TRBV12-3 or TRBV12-4 to TRBJ2-7; the D gene could be TRBD1 or TRBD2 (5 bases each). The CDR3 is made up of 15 amino acids. V was pared by 6 bases and J by 0 bases, with 15 bases between. DNA of the CDR3: TGTGCCAGCAGCAGGGACCGCCCTAGCTCCTACGAGCAGTACTTC. The encoded protein is CASSRDRPSSYEQYF.